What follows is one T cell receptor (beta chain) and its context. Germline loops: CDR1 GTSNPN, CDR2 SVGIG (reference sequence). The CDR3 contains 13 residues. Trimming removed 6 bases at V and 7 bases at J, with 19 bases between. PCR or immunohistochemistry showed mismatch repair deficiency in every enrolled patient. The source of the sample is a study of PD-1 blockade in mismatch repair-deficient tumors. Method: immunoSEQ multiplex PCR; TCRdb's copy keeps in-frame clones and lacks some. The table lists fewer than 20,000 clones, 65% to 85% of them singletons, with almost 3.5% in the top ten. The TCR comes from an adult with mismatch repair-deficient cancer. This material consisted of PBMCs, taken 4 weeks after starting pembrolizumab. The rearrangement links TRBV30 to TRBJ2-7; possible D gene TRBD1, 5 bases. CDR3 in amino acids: CACALGLDREQYF. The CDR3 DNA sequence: TGTGCCTGTGCGTTGGGGCTAGATAGGGAGCAGTACTTC.